Each of the 5 T cell receptor beta chains below was sequenced from the same sample in a study of blood T cell repertoires in COVID-19. Measured with immunoSEQ multiplex PCR; TCRdb has only the in-frame clones, and not every one. The sample records about 220,000 clones, 65% to 90% being singletons. The sample comprised peripheral blood. These receptors all come from a man aged 45-65 years with active or convalescent COVID-19.

This clone was counted between two and nine times. The genes are TRBV2 and TRBJ1-6; D ambiguous. The CDR3 sequence is 16 residues long. CDR1 and CDR2 (germline): SNHLY, FYNNEI. V was cut by 1 base and J by 0 bases, with 7 bases left in between. This chain's CDR3 is CASSEGETSYNSPLHF. The CDR3, as DNA: TGTGCCAGCAGTGAAGGGGAGACCTCCTATAATTCACCCCTCCACTTT.

This sequence joins TRBV10-3 and TRBJ1-4, with 8 bases aligning to TRBD1. Trimming took 3 bases from V and 5 from J; bases not matched to a gene: 2. This CDR3 region has 14 residues. Per germline, CDR1 ENHRY and CDR2 SYGVKD. CDR3 amino acids: CAISDQGANEKLFF. CDR3 nucleotides: TGTGCCATCAGTGATCAGGGGGCAAATGAAAAACTGTTTTTT.

The chain combines TRBV7-9 with TRBJ2-3, with a possible D match to TRBD2 (5 bases). This CDR3 contains 14 residues. The V gene lost 0 bases and the J gene lost 3 bases, with 7 bases spanning the gap. Germline V gene sequence: CDR1 SEHNR, CDR2 FQNEAQ (reference sequence). The CDR3 spells CASSLAGATDTQYF. The CDR3 DNA is TGTGCCAGCAGCTTAGCGGGAGCAACAGATACGCAGTATTTT.

The V call is TRBV2, the J call TRBJ1-1; D is possibly TRBD1 (5 bases). Trimming removed 6 bases at V and 7 bases at J, with 15 bases between. Germline CDR1 and CDR2: SNHLY and FYNNEI. The CDR3 loop spans 13 amino acids. CDR3: CASSGGWGSEAFF. In DNA, the CDR3 is TGTGCCAGCAGCGGAGGGTGGGGGAGTGAAGCTTTCTTT. Filled out from reference TRBV2 and TRBJ1-1, the complete variable domain reads EPEVTQTPSHQVTQMGQEVILRCVPISNHLYFYWYRQILGQKVEFLVSFYNNEISEKSEIFDDQFSVERPDGSNFTLKIRSTKLEDSAMYFCASSGGWGSEAFFGQGTRLTVV.

This clone has a handful of counts. This rearrangement joins TRBV9 to TRBJ2-7; D perhaps matches TRBD2 (6 bases). CDR3 length: 15 residues. Germline V gene sequence: CDR1 SGDLS, CDR2 YYNGEE. The germline V and J ends were trimmed by 0 bases and 4 bases, with 14 bases remaining between them. The CDR3 DNA reads as TGTGCCAGCAGCGTAGCTCCAGGGAGGTATTACGAGCAGTACTTC. This translates into CASSVAPGRYYEQYF.